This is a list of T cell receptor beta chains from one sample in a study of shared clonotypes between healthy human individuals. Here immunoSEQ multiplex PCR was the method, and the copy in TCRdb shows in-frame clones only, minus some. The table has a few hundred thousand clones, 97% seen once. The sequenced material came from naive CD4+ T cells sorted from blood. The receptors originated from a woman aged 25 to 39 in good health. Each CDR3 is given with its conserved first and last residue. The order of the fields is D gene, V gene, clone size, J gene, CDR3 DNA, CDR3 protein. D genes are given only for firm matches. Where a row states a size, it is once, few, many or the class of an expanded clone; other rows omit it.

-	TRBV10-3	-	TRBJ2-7	TGTGCCATCAGTGAGTCGAAGACAGCCTACGAGCAGTACTTC	CAISESKTAYEQYF
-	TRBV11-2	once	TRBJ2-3	TGTGCCAGCAGCTTGGATACGGGAGAGGATACGCAGTATTTT	CASSLDTGEDTQYF
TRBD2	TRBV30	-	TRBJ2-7	TGTGCCCCGCCCCGACTAGCGGGAGGGCGATCCTGGTACGAGCAGTACTTC	CAPPRLAGGRSWYEQYF
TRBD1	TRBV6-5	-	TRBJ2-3	TGTGCCAGCAGTAAGGGACAGCTAAGCACAGATACGCAGTATTTT	CASSKGQLSTDTQYF
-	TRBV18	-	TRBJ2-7	TGTGCCAGCTCTCCCCCGTTCGGGATCTACGAGCAGTACTTC	CASSPPFGIYEQYF
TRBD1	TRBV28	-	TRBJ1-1	TGTGCCAGCAGTTCAGGGGGCGCGAACACTGAAGCTTTCTTT	CASSSGGANTEAFF
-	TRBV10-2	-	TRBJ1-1	TGCGCCAGCAAAGAGACTGAAGCTTTCTTT	CASKETEAFF
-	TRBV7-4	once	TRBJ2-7	TGTGCCAGCAGCCCAGGGACACGTTGGGAGCAGTACTTC	CASSPGTRWEQYF
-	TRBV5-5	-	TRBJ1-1	TGTGCCAGCAGCTTGGTGGGGGTCGCTGAAGCTTTCTTT	CASSLVGVAEAFF
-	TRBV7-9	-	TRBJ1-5	TGTGCCAGCAGCCCTCAAGGGACGGGAAGTCAGCCCCAGCATTTT	CASSPQGTGSQPQHF
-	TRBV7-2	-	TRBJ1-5	TGTGCCAGCAGCTTAGCGGGCCGGGGCCAGCCCCAGCATTTT	CASSLAGRGQPQHF
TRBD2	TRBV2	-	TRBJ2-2	TGTGCCAGCATAGATGGACTAGTGAACACCGGGGAGCTGTTTTTT	CASIDGLVNTGELFF
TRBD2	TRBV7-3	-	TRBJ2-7	TGTGCCAGCAGCCCGACAGCGGGAGAGGGGTACGAGCAGTACTTC	CASSPTAGEGYEQYF
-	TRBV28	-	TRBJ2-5	TGTGCCAGCAGACCCTATTTGGACGGGGAGACCCAGTACTTC	CASRPYLDGETQYF
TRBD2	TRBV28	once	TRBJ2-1	TGTGCCAGCAGTGTCCCGGGACTAGCGGGAGTTGGGGAGCAGTTCTTC	CASSVPGLAGVGEQFF
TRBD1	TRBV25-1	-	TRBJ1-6	TGTGCCAGCAGTGAATCGGTTAGGGGGCGTTCACCCCTCCACTTT	CASSESVRGRSPLHF
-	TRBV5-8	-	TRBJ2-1	TGTGCCAGCAGCTTCATCAGGGGAAAGGGTGAGCAGTTCTTC	CASSFIRGKGEQFF
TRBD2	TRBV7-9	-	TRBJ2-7	TGTGCCACCGGGGGGACCTCGGACTTGACCTACGAGCAGTACTTC	CATGGTSDLTYEQYF
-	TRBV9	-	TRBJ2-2	TGTGCCAGCAGCGTTGAGGGTAACACCGGGGAGCTGTTTTTT	CASSVEGNTGELFF
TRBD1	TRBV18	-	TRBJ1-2	TGTGCCAGCTCACCACAAGACAGGGACTATGGCTACACCTTC	CASSPQDRDYGYTF
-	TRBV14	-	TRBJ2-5	TGTGCCAGCAGCCAATCTAACAGCCAAGAGACCCAGTACTTC	CASSQSNSQETQYF
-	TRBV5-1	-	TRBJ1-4	TGCGCCAGCAGCGACAGCTTGAATGAAAAACTGTTTTTT	CASSDSLNEKLFF
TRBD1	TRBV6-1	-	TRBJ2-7	TGTGCCAGCAGTGAAGCAGGAGAGGGGGCGCACCTACTGCCCTACGAGCAGTACTTC	CASSEAGEGAHLLPYEQYF
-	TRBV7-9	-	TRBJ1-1	TGTGCCAGCAGCCCAGTAGGGCGGGGAGCTTTCTTT	CASSPVGRGAFF
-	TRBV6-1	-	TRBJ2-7	TGTGCCAGTACCCCAGGGACCCCCTACGAGCAGTACTTC	CASTPGTPYEQYF
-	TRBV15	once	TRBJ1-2	TGTGCCACCAGCAGAGATCCGGGTGGTTATGGCTACACCTTC	CATSRDPGGYGYTF
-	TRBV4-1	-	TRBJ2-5	TGCGCCAGCAGCCGGGTCCACCTAGAGACCCAGTACTTC	CASSRVHLETQYF
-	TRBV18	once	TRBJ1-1	TGTGCCAGCTCACCGAGTGCGGAGAGGAACACTGAAGCTTTCTTT	CASSPSAERNTEAFF
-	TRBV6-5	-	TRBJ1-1	TGTGCCAGCAGTTACGGAAGGAAGAACACTGAAGCTTTCTTT	CASSYGRKNTEAFF
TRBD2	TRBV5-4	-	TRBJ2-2	TGTGCCAGCAGCTTGTTAGCGGGCACCGGGGAGCTGTTTTTT	CASSLLAGTGELFF
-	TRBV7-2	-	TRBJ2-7	TGTGCCAGCAGCGAGAATCGAGTTCCCGTATCCTACGAGCAGTACTTC	CASSENRVPVSYEQYF
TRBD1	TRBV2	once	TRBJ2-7	TGTGCCAGCAACCGGGACAGGGCTTACGAGCAGTACTTC	CASNRDRAYEQYF
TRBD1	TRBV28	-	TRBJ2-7	TGTGCCAGCTCCCGGGACAGGGCCTACGAGCAGTACTTC	CASSRDRAYEQYF
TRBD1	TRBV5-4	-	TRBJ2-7	TGTGCCAGCAGCGGGTCGACAGGGAACGAGCAGTACTTC	CASSGSTGNEQYF
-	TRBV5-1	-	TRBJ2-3	TGCGCCAGCAGCTTGATAGGGGGTTCTGAAACAGATACGCAGTATTTT	CASSLIGGSETDTQYF
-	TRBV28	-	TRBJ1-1	TGTGCCAGCGGCATGGGGGCTTTCTTT	CASGMGAFF
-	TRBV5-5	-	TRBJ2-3	TGTGCCAGCAGCCTAGGACTTGCGGATACGCAGTATTTT	CASSLGLADTQYF
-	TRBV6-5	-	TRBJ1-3	TGTGCCAGCAGTTACAACGGGGGGCAAGGAAACACCATATATTTT	CASSYNGGQGNTIYF
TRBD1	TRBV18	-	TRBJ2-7	TGTGCCAGCTCACCCGGGACAGGGTTCTACGAGCAGTACTTC	CASSPGTGFYEQYF
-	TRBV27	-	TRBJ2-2	TGTGCCAGCAGAACTTACCCAGAGGAGAACACCGGGGAGCTGTTTTTT	CASRTYPEENTGELFF
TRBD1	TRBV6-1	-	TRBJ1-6	TGTGCCAGCAGTGCGGGAGACAGGGGACGTTATAATTCACCCCTCCACTTT	CASSAGDRGRYNSPLHF
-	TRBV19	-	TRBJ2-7	TGTGCCAGTAGTCCGACAGTTGCGATGTACGAGCAGTACTTC	CASSPTVAMYEQYF
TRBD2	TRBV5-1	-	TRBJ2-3	TGCGCCAGCAGCCCGGGGGCTAGCGGGGCCACAGATACGCAGTATTTT	CASSPGASGATDTQYF
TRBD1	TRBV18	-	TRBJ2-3	TGTGCCAGCTCACCACACAGGGGGGATACGCAGTATTTT	CASSPHRGDTQYF
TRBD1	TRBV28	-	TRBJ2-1	TGTGCCAGCAGTTCCCTCCTCAGGACAGGCCACAATGAGCAGTTCTTC	CASSSLLRTGHNEQFF
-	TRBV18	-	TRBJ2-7	TGTGCCAGCTCCCCGGGACCGACCCCCATTGACGAGCAGTACTTC	CASSPGPTPIDEQYF
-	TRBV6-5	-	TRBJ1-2	TGTGCCAGCAGTTACGCCTTCAACTGGCCTAACTATGGCTACACCTTC	CASSYAFNWPNYGYTF
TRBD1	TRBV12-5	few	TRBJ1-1	TGTGCTAGTGCCCGACAGGGATACACTGAAGCTTTCTTT	CASARQGYTEAFF
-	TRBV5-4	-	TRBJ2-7	TGTGCCAGCAGCCACAGGACTGACCCCTACGAGCAGTACTTC	CASSHRTDPYEQYF
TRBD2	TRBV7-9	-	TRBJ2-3	TGTGCCAGCAGCTTGGGACTAGCGGGAGCCACGGTAGATACGCAGTATTTT	CASSLGLAGATVDTQYF
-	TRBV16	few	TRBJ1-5	TGTGCCAGCAGCGGATCAGACGATCAGCCCCAGCATTTT	CASSGSDDQPQHF
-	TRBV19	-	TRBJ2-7	TGTGCCAGTAGTATAGCCGTCAGCATTTACGAGCAGTACTTC	CASSIAVSIYEQYF
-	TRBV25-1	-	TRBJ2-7	TGTGCCAGCAGTGAGTTGTCCGGTTACGAGCAGTACTTC	CASSELSGYEQYF
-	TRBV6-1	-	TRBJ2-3	TGTGCCAGCAGTTTGGCACAGTCCACAGATACGCAGTATTTT	CASSLAQSTDTQYF
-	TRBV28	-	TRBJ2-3	TGTGCCAGCAGTTTAATTTACCAGGGGGGGACCACTAGCACAGATACGCAGTATTTT	CASSLIYQGGTTSTDTQYF